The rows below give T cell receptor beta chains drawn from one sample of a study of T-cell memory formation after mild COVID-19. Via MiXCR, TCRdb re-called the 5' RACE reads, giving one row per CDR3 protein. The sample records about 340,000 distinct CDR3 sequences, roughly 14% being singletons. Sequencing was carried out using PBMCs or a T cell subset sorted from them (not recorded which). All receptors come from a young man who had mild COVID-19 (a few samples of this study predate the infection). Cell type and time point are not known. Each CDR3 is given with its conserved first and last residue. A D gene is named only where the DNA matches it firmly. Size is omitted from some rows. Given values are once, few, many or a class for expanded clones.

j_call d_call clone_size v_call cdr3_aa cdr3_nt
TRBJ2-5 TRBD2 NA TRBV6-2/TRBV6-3 CASSRLGGGQTQYF TGTGCCAGCAGCCGCCTGGGCGGGGGGCAGACCCAGTACTTC
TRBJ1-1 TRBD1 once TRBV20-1 CSARDAGQLNTEAFF TGCAGTGCTAGAGATGCGGGACAGTTGAACACTGAAGCTTTCTTT
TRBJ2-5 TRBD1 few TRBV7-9 CASSGGDRARETQYF TGTGCCAGCAGCGGGGGGGACAGGGCGCGAGAGACCCAGTACTTC
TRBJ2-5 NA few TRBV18 CASSPLPRETQYF TGTGCCAGCTCACCCCTACCTCGGGAGACCCAGTACTTC
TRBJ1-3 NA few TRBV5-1 CASSLELAAGNTIYF TGCGCCAGCAGCTTGGAGCTGGCTGCGGGAAACACCATATATTTT
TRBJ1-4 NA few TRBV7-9 CASSQGSQLEKLFF TGTGCCAGCAGCCAGGGATCTCAGTTGGAAAAACTGTTTTTT
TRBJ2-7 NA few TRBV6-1 CASSVDGGTSYEQYF TGTGCCAGCAGTGTTGACGGGGGCACCTCCTACGAGCAGTACTTC
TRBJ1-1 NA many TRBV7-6 CASSVGRGAEAFF TGTGCCAGCAGCGTGGGCCGCGGGGCTGAAGCTTTCTTT
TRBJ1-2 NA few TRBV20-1 CSASRDTNYGYTF TGCAGTGCTTCCCGGGACACCAACTATGGCTACACCTTC
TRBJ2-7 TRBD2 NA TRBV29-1 CSARTSGTYEQYF TGCAGCGCCCGGACTAGCGGAACCTACGAGCAGTACTTC
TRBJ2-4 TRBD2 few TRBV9 CASSGGTSGTKNIQYF TGTGCCAGCAGCGGCGGGACTAGCGGTACTAAAAACATTCAGTACTTC
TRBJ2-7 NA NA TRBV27 CASSLVNGGEQYF TGTGCCAGCAGTTTGGTGAACGGGGGCGAGCAGTACTTC
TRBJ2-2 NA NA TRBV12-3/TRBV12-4 CASSFLNGNGELFF TGTGCCAGCAGTTTTCTAAACGGGAACGGGGAGCTGTTTTTT
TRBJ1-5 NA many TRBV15 CATSRPPLQGIGQPQHF TGTGCCACCAGCCGACCCCCCCTACAGGGAATAGGTCAGCCCCAGCATTTT
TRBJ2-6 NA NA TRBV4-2 CASSQDLGAGANVLTF TGTGCCAGCAGCCAAGATCTAGGGGCTGGGGCCAACGTCCTGACTTTC
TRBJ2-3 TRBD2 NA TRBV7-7 CASSPGTSSITDTQYF TGTGCCAGCAGCCCTGGGACTAGCAGCATCACAGATACGCAGTATTTT
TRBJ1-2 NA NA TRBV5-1 CASSFGRGFYGYTF TGCGCCAGCAGCTTCGGCAGAGGGTTTTATGGCTACACCTTC
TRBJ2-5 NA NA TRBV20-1 CSARDPPETQYF TGCAGTGCTAGAGACCCACCAGAGACCCAGTACTTC
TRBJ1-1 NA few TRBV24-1 CATSTANTEAFF TGTGCCACCAGTACGGCGAACACTGAAGCTTTCTTT
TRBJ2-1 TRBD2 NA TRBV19 CASRRAGGGPNEQFF TGTGCCAGCCGGCGGGCGGGGGGGGGACCCAATGAGCAGTTCTTC
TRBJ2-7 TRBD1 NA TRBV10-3 CAISVGGTGSYEQYF TGTGCCATCAGTGTAGGGGGGACAGGCTCCTACGAGCAGTACTTC
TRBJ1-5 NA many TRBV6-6 CASSYSKTESNQPQHF TGTGCCAGCAGTTACTCGAAGACCGAGAGCAATCAGCCCCAGCATTTT
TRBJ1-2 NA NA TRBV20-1 CSAPSPGGGYTF TGCAGTGCCCCGTCCCCCGGGGGTGGCTACACCTTC
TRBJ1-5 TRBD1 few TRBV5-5 CASSWGDRGVQPQHF TGTGCCAGCAGCTGGGGGGACAGAGGGGTTCAGCCCCAGCATTTT
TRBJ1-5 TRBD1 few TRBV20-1 CSARQGGQPQHF TGCAGTGCTCGACAGGGCGGCCAGCCCCAGCATTTT
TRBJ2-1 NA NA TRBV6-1 CASSEKDSVSSYNEQFF TGTGCCAGCAGTGAAAAGGACTCCGTTAGCTCCTACAATGAGCAGTTCTTC
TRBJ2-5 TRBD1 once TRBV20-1 CSAPGQNQETQYF TGCAGTGCCCCGGGACAGAACCAAGAGACCCAGTACTTC
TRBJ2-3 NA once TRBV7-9 CASSLAGGVYTQYF TGTGCCAGCAGCTTAGCCGGGGGCGTATATACGCAGTATTTT
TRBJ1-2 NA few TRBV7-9 CASSSRQEFYGYTF TGTGCCAGCAGCTCGAGACAGGAATTCTATGGCTACACCTTC
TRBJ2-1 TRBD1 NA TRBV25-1 CASSEPGTGDNEQFF TGTGCCAGCAGTGAACCCGGGACAGGGGACAATGAGCAGTTCTTC
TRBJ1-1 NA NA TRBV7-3 CASSLDSQMNTEAFF TGTGCCAGCAGCTTAGATTCTCAGATGAACACTGAAGCTTTCTTT
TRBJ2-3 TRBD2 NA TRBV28 CASSSGGASTDTQYF TGTGCCAGCAGTTCGGGGGGGGCTAGCACAGATACGCAGTATTTT
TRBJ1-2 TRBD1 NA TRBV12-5 CASGSRPHRGRYGYTF TGTGCTAGTGGTTCTAGACCTCACAGGGGCCGCTATGGCTACACCTTC
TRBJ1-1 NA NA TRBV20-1 CSARVSMGSTEAFF TGCAGTGCTAGAGTCTCCATGGGGAGCACTGAAGCTTTCTTT
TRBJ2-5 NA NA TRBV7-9 CASSSGAQGTQYF TGTGCCAGCAGCTCGGGGGCACAGGGGACCCAGTACTTC
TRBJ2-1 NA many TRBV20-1 CSARGETLNEQFF TGCAGTGCTAGAGGGGAGACTTTAAATGAGCAGTTCTTC
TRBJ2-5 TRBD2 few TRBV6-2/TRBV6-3 CASSSRSGGYSQETQYF TGTGCCAGCAGTTCCCGTAGCGGGGGGTACTCCCAAGAGACCCAGTACTTC